Listed below are T cell receptor beta chains from one sample, sequenced in a study of regulatory T cells in long-lasting Graves disease. A single record per CDR3 protein comes from TCRdb applying MiXCR to the multiplex PCR reads. The sample yields roughly 400,000 distinct CDR3 sequences, roughly 21% seen once. The input for sequencing was peripheral blood mononuclear cells (PBMCs), taken when the disease was refractory, from a patient treated with antithyroid drugs. The receptors stem from a female donor with Graves disease. The CDR3 runs from the conserved cysteine through the conserved F or W. The order of the fields is V gene, J gene, clone size, D gene, CDR3 protein, CDR3 DNA. The D gene is left open where the match is weak. Clone size is stated in some rows and not others, as once, few, many or a class when expanded.

V: TRBV5-4
J: TRBJ1-2
size: -
D: -
CDR3: CASSSNTANYGYTF
DNA: TGTGCCAGCAGCTCAAATACAGCTAACTATGGCTACACCTTC

V: TRBV13
J: TRBJ2-7
size: many
D: TRBD2
CDR3: CASSFAPQLAGDYEQYF
DNA: TGTGCCAGCAGCTTTGCCCCCCAACTAGCGGGGGACTACGAGCAGTACTTC

V: TRBV6-2/TRBV6-3
J: TRBJ1-2
size: many
D: -
CDR3: CASSYRPYYGYTF
DNA: TGTGCCAGCAGTTATAGGCCCTACTATGGCTACACCTTC

V: TRBV29-1
J: TRBJ1-1
size: many
D: -
CDR3: CSALGTGKNTEAFF
DNA: TGCAGCGCACTGGGGACTGGCAAGAACACTGAAGCTTTCTTT

V: TRBV25-1
J: TRBJ2-4
size: -
D: TRBD1
CDR3: CPGVGGEGGLAKNIQYF
DNA: TGTCCCGGGGTAGGGGGCGAAGGTGGATTAGCCAAAAACATTCAGTACTTC

V: TRBV3-1
J: TRBJ2-5
size: many
D: -
CDR3: CASSGGTLQETQYF
DNA: TGTGCCAGCAGCGGCGGGACGCTCCAAGAGACCCAGTACTTC

V: TRBV28
J: TRBJ1-5
size: many
D: TRBD1
CDR3: CASSPTGFYNQPQHF
DNA: TGTGCCAGCAGTCCGACAGGGTTTTACAATCAGCCCCAGCATTTT

V: TRBV10-1
J: TRBJ1-1
size: many
D: TRBD1
CDR3: CASSETGAGTEAFF
DNA: TGCGCCAGCAGTGAAACAGGGGCCGGAACTGAAGCTTTCTTT

V: TRBV10-2
J: TRBJ2-7
size: -
D: -
CDR3: CASTLGSYEQYF
DNA: TGCGCCAGCACACTAGGCTCCTACGAGCAGTACTTC

V: TRBV30
J: TRBJ1-5
size: -
D: TRBD1
CDR3: CAWSGQGAVGNQPQHF
DNA: TGTGCCTGGAGTGGACAGGGGGCGGTTGGCAATCAGCCCCAGCATTTT

V: TRBV12-3/TRBV12-4
J: TRBJ1-6
size: many
D: -
CDR3: CASSLAERVNSPLHF
DNA: TGTGCCAGCAGCTTGGCGGAGCGCGTTAATTCACCCCTCCACTTT

V: TRBV30
J: TRBJ2-5
size: many
D: -
CDR3: CAWSRGSQETQYF
DNA: TGTGCCTGGAGTCGAGGAAGCCAAGAGACCCAGTACTTC

V: TRBV20-1
J: TRBJ2-7
size: -
D: -
CDR3: CSARVDSTYEQYF
DNA: TGCAGTGCTAGAGTCGACAGTACCTACGAGCAGTACTTC

V: TRBV10-2
J: TRBJ2-4
size: many
D: -
CDR3: CASSESISGQLAKNIQYF
DNA: TGCGCCAGCAGTGAGTCGATCTCCGGGCAACTAGCCAAAAACATTCAGTACTTC

V: TRBV18
J: TRBJ2-2
size: -
D: -
CDR3: CASSPPFGGVGELFF
DNA: TGTGCCAGCTCACCACCATTCGGAGGGGTCGGGGAGCTGTTTTTT

V: TRBV2
J: TRBJ2-7
size: many
D: -
CDR3: CASKGEPYEQYF
DNA: TGTGCCAGCAAGGGAGAACCCTACGAGCAGTACTTC

V: TRBV9
J: TRBJ1-5
size: few
D: -
CDR3: CASSVTGSGQPQHF
DNA: TGTGCCAGCAGCGTCACAGGTTCAGGACAGCCCCAGCATTTT

V: TRBV6-1
J: TRBJ2-7
size: -
D: -
CDR3: CASRLSGENYEQYF
DNA: TGTGCCAGCAGACTCTCCGGGGAGAACTACGAGCAGTACTTC

V: TRBV6-1
J: TRBJ2-2
size: -
D: TRBD2
CDR3: CASLRAGGFGELFF
DNA: TGTGCCTCGCTGAGGGCGGGAGGTTTCGGGGAGCTGTTTTTT

V: TRBV20-1
J: TRBJ2-2
size: few
D: -
CDR3: CSAIGTLNTGELFF
DNA: TGCAGTGCTATCGGGACGCTGAACACCGGGGAGCTGTTTTTT

V: TRBV19
J: TRBJ2-2
size: few
D: -
CDR3: CASSILVERAGSRTGELFF
DNA: TGTGCCAGTAGTATCCTGGTAGAACGAGCGGGTTCGCGCACCGGGGAGCTGTTTTTT

V: TRBV30
J: TRBJ2-2
size: -
D: -
CDR3: CAWSRGSNAGELFF
DNA: TGTGCCTGGAGTAGGGGCAGTAACGCCGGGGAGCTGTTTTTT

V: TRBV20-1
J: TRBJ2-7
size: many
D: -
CDR3: CSARDGADYSYEQYF
DNA: TGCAGTGCTAGAGATGGCGCGGACTACTCCTACGAGCAGTACTTC

V: TRBV28
J: TRBJ2-1
size: -
D: TRBD2
CDR3: CASNSGGEGNEQFF
DNA: TGTGCCAGCAATAGCGGGGGAGAGGGCAATGAGCAGTTCTTC

V: TRBV28
J: TRBJ1-1
size: many
D: -
CDR3: CASSLSEEMNTEAFF
DNA: TGTGCCAGCAGTTTGTCGGAGGAGATGAACACTGAAGCTTTCTTT

V: TRBV7-9
J: TRBJ1-5
size: -
D: -
CDR3: CASQHDSNQPQHF
DNA: TGTGCCAGCCAACACGATAGCAATCAGCCCCAGCATTTT